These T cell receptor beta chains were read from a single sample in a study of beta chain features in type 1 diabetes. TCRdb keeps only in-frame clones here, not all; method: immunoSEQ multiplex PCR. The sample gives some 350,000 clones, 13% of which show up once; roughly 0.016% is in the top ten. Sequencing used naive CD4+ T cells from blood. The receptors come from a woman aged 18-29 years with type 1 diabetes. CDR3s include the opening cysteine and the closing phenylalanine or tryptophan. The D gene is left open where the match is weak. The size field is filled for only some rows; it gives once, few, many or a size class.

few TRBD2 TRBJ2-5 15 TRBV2 TGTGCCAGCAGTGAAGGCGGGAGGGCCGGGGAGACCCAGTACTTC CASSEGGRAGETQYF
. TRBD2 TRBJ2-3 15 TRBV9 TGTGCCAGCAGCCCACTAGCGGGAATCACAGATACGCAGTATTTT CASSPLAGITDTQYF
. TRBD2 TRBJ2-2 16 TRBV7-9 TGTGCCAGCAGCGGACTAGCGGGAGGGAACACCGGGGAGCTGTTTTTT CASSGLAGGNTGELFF
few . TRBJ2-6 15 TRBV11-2 TGTGCCAGCAGCTTGTCCAGTCCTGGGGCCAACGTCCTGACTTTC CASSLSSPGANVLTF
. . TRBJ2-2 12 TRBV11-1 TGTGCCAGCACCCCAGGGATAGGGGAGCTGTTTTTT CASTPGIGELFF
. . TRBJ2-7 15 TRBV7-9 TGTGCCAGCAGCTTAACCGGACAGTCGTTCTACGAGCAGTACTTC CASSLTGQSFYEQYF
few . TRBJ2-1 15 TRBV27 TGTGCCAGCAGTCCCCTGGCGGGCCCCTACAATGAGCAGTTCTTC CASSPLAGPYNEQFF
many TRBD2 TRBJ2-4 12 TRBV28 TGTGCCAGCAGCCTACACGCGACTAGCCAGTACTTC CASSLHATSQYF
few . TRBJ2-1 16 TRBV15 TGTGCCACCAGCAGAGCCGGCGCAGGGTCCTACAATGAGCAGTTCTTC CATSRAGAGSYNEQFF
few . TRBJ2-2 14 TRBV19 TGTGCCAGTAGTATATCGGCGAACACCGGGGAGCTGTTTTTT CASSISANTGELFF
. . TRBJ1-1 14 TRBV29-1 TGCGCGATGGGGGCAGGGGCTATGAACACTGAAGCTTTCTTT CAMGAGAMNTEAFF
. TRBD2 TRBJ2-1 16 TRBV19 TGTGCCAGTAGTAAGATAAGCGGGAGCTCCTACAATGAGCAGTTCTTC CASSKISGSSYNEQFF
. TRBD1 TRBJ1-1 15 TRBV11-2 TGTGCCAGCAGCCCCTTGACAGGGAGCAACACTGAAGCTTTCTTT CASSPLTGSNTEAFF
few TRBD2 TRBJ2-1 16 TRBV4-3 TGCGCCAGCAGCCAAGTTTCAGCGGGAGTATGGAATGAGCAGTTCTTC CASSQVSAGVWNEQFF
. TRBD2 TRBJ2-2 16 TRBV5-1 TGCGCCAGCACCCCCCGACTAGCGGGAGCCACCGGGGAGCTGTTTTTT CASTPRLAGATGELFF
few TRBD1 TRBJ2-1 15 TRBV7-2 TGTGCCAGCAGCCTTGACAGGGTGGGTTTGGATGAGCAGTTCTTC CASSLDRVGLDEQFF
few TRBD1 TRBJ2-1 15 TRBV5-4 TGTGCCAGCAGCACGGGACAGGATAACGGCGGTGAGCAGTTCTTC CASSTGQDNGGEQFF
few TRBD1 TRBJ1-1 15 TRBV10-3 TGTGCCATCAGCCACCGGACAGGGCCGAACACTGAAGCTTTCTTT CAISHRTGPNTEAFF
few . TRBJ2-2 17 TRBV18 TGTGCCAGCTCACGAGCGACGGAGATTCCGGACACCGGGGAGCTGTTTTTT CASSRATEIPDTGELFF
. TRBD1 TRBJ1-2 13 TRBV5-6 TGTGCCAGCAGCGCTGACAGGGGTGGTGGCTACACCTTC CASSADRGGGYTF
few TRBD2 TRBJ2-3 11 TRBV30 TGTGCCTGGGGGGAGGGGATTACGCAGTATTTT CAWGEGITQYF
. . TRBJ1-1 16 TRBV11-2 TGTGCCAGCAGCTCCACGCCGCAGATCCTCGGGGGTGAAGCTTTCTTT CASSSTPQILGGEAFF
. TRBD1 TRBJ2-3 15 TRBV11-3 TGTGCCAGCAGCTCACAGGGGAGAGCTGCAGATACGCAGTATTTT CASSSQGRAADTQYF
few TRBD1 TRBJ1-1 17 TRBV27 TGTGCCAGCAGTCCTCACAGGGGAGTGGACGTTTACACTGAAGCTTTCTTT CASSPHRGVDVYTEAFF